This T cell receptor (beta chain) was obtained from a study of blood T cell repertoires in COVID-19. For the study at large: Donors in the United States, Italy and Spain gave samples during acute or convalescent COVID-19. From T cells, B-cell-depleted T cells, or PBMCs came the material, which was cDNA or gDNA.

Original methodology: Estimation of nucleated cell counts was performed using reference gene primer amplification. Measured with immunoSEQ multiplex PCR; TCRdb has only the in-frame clones, and not every one. The DNA was the basis for D and trimming; V, J and clone size are from that table. Of roughly 44,000 clones detected, roughly 89% appear once; the ten largest clones hold 10% to 15%. The CDR3 spans 15 residues. The ends lost 2 bases at V and 4 bases at J; junction bases unmatched: 3. CDR1 and CDR2 (germline): SSHAT, FNYEAQ (reference sequence). The chain uses TRBV7-7 and TRBJ2-2; 8 bases are a match to TRBD1. Sequences were obtained from peripheral blood. The receptor was isolated from an elderly man with acute or convalescent COVID-19. The CDR3 coding sequence is TGTGCCAGCAGCTTAACAACAGGGGGCACCGGGGAGCTGTTTTTT. Its protein product is CASSLTTGGTGELFF.